Here is one TCR beta chain with its context. Antigen: not known. Trimming pared 0 bases from V and 8 bases from J, leaving 16 bases between. Germline V gives CDR1 SQVTM, CDR2 ANQGSEA. The length of the CDR3 is 14 residues. This entry is derived from a study of cytomegalovirus exposure and HLA in healthy donors. General observations from the study: Excluded: some indistinguishable V segments such as TRBV6-2 and TRBV6-3. With further analysis later on, most CMV-associated TCR beta chains appeared HLA-restricted. In a later analysis, TCR beta V- and J-gene trimming was associated with a missense DCLRE1C variant. Later on, an analysis showed TCR association rates differing by HLA locus, with DRB1 the most and HLA-C the fewest.

Primers included in the PCR were 60 Vbeta and 13 Jbeta primers. Generated by immunoSEQ multiplex PCR, the TCRdb table keeps only in-frame clones and is missing some. The sample includes about 37,000 clones, 70% to 85% seen only once; the top ten take 6.3%. The gene calls are TRBV29-1 and TRBJ1-2; possible D gene TRBD1, 5 bases. The receptor's source is a man aged 25 to 40 in good health and CMV-seronegative. The sequencing sample was made of PBMCs. CDR3 amino acids: CSVEDLGPGRGYTF. In nucleotides, the CDR3 is TGCAGCGTTGAAGATCTGGGGCCAGGTCGCGGCTACACCTTC.